This is a list of T cell receptor beta chains from one sample in a study of blood T cell repertoires in COVID-19. Method: immunoSEQ multiplex PCR; TCRdb's copy keeps in-frame clones and lacks some. This sample has fewer than 300,000 clones, with 80% to 85% found just once. Sequences were obtained from peripheral blood. These receptors were obtained from a person between 65 and 79 years old with COVID-19, enrolled during active disease. Both conserved end residues are trimmed from each CDR3. A D gene is named only where the DNA matches it firmly.

TRBD1 TRBV19 ASSRGQGTQPQH
TRBD2 TRBV27 ASRRTSGLYEQY
TRBD1 TRBV18 ASSPNAPGTGSNTEAF
NA TRBV12-3/TRBV12-4 ASNGQNEKLF
NA TRBV7-2 ASSWRASGDTQY
NA TRBV18 ASSPGSAGANVLT
NA TRBV7-9 ASSLDLHQPQH
TRBD2 TRBV5-4 ASSLPQGGLADTQY
NA TRBV28 ASSYSKGNDNQPQH
NA TRBV19 ASHGGSGASNQPQH
TRBD1 TRBV5-4 ASSLTGGFSSPLH
NA TRBV20-1 SASRTLSPYEQY
TRBD2 TRBV6-6 ASSPSGSNQY
NA TRBV6-2/TRBV6-3 ASSYFSRGEQY
TRBD1 TRBV28 ASSYTGGQSSYEQY
NA TRBV5-6 ASSRSPGSMELF
TRBD1 TRBV14 ASSLFPGQTLFNYGYT
TRBD1 TRBV7-6 ASSPGGRTSYEQY
NA TRBV5-5 ASSLLWSSMDEQY
NA TRBV5-6 ASNPRGGAETQY
TRBD2 TRBV19 ASSAGLAAPDTQY
NA TRBV19 ASVGQGGSGELF
TRBD1 TRBV3-1/TRBV3-2 ASSQGWGGQGNQPQH
TRBD1 TRBV5-4 ASSLGTGDQPQH
NA TRBV9 ASNQITGTEAF
TRBD2 TRBV25-1 ATGGTAYEQY
NA TRBV7-9 ASNKQANEQF
TRBD1 TRBV7-2 ASSLALRPGTGFEQY
NA TRBV19 ASRIIGMNTEAF
NA TRBV6-1 ASSEGRRVGQPQH
TRBD2 TRBV6-6 ASSSTSGTYEQY
TRBD2 TRBV13 ASSLAGGGNEQF
TRBD1 TRBV28 ASSSLPGQAVGNQPQH
NA TRBV11-2 ASSLAIYLNEQF
TRBD1 TRBV7-2 ASRKPGGTRINYGYT
TRBD2 TRBV4-2 ASSQDLVSVGLARGTDTQY
NA TRBV28 ASMGSGTAGELF
NA TRBV27 ASRDWTNTGELF
NA TRBV5-1 ASSSDRSSGNTIY
NA TRBV5-1 ASSFTGFNEQF
NA TRBV18 ASSPRGRGKAYEQY
TRBD1 TRBV6-5 ASSRDRQNTEAF
NA TRBV12-3/TRBV12-4 ASSLGEQPQH
TRBD2 TRBV5-4 ASSWIAGGPATDTQY
NA TRBV10-3 AISGVAGQGLFEQY